This T cell receptor beta chain was recorded in a study of Graves' ophthalmopathy and Graves' hyperthyroidism. Study-level results: Cross-validated, the 13-signature model showed 87.88%/81.08% sensitivity/specificity, and 80%/75% in the test set.

As the template, RNA transcripts were used to amplify TCR beta CDR3 regions. RT-PCR with HTBI primers came first, then second-round multiplex PCR. TCRdb used MiXCR to reprocess the multiplex PCR reads, holding one entry per CDR3 protein. The table has around 590,000 distinct CDR3 sequences, approximately 37% seen once; the top ten hold about 4.6%. V was pared by 3 bases and J by 7 bases, with 19 bases between. The CDR3 totals 15 residues. CDR1 SGHTA and CDR2 FQGTGA come from the germline V gene. Notes on this clonotype: Its cognate antigen is unknown.

The V call is TRBV7-3, the J call TRBJ2-7, with D possibly TRBD1 on 7 matching bases. The receptor's source is an adult man with Graves' hyperthyroidism. The material sequenced was peripheral blood or thyroid tissue (not recorded which). The CDR3 sequence is CASSFGRGAYNEQYF. CDR3 coding DNA: TGTGCCAGCAGCTTTGGCAGGGGGGCCTACAATGAGCAGTACTTC.